Listed here are 2 T cell receptor beta chains from one sample, sequenced in a study of blood T cell repertoires in COVID-19. Assay: immunoSEQ multiplex PCR; the TCRdb copy retains only in-frame clones and omits some. The sample carries a few hundred thousand clones, about four fifths recorded once. Specimen: peripheral blood. These receptors all come from a woman under 30 with acute or convalescent COVID-19.

The genes are TRBV5-6 and TRBJ1-1; D is undetermined. V was trimmed by 1 base and J by 5 bases, leaving 12 bases between them. This CDR3 has 14 amino acids. Germline V lookup: CDR1 SGHDT, CDR2 YYEEEE. CDR3 bases: TGTGCCAGCAGCTTGTTCGCGGGTTTGACTGAAGCTTTCTTT. This translates into CASSLFAGLTEAFF. The variable domain in full, with the rest retrieved from reference TRBV5-6 and TRBJ1-1, is DAGVTQSPTHLIKTRGQQVTLRCSPKSGHDTVSWYQQALGQGPQFIFQYYEEEERQRGNFPDRFSGHQFPNYSSELNVNALLLGDSALYLCASSLFAGLTEAFFGQGTRLTVV.

This chain joins TRBV7-8 and TRBJ1-2; D call uncertain. V was trimmed by 5 bases and J by 0 bases, leaving 16 bases between them. CDR3 size: 16 residues. The germline V gene has CDR1 SGHVS and CDR2 FQNEAQ. CDR3 nucleotides: TGTGCCAGCAGCCCCCCCGAGAGACTTTCTAACTATGGCTACACCTTC. This sequence encodes CASSPPERLSNYGYTF.